The 8 T cell receptor beta chains below all came from one sample that was sequenced in a study of cytomegalovirus exposure and HLA in healthy donors. It was with 60 Vbeta and 13 Jbeta primers that the PCR ran. TCRdb's copy holds only in-frame clones and misses some; the assay was immunoSEQ multiplex PCR. Here the sample spans roughly 150,000 clones, approximately 79% being singletons. Sequenced material: PBMCs. These receptors all stem from a woman between 50 and 59 years old in good health and CMV-seropositive.

This clone has a single count. The chain recombines TRBV6-1 with TRBJ2-7; D may be TRBD2 (6 bases). This CDR3 contains 16 residues. V was clipped by 1 base and J by 3 bases, with 16 bases between them. Germline CDR1 and CDR2: MNHNS and SASEGT. The CDR3 DNA sequence: TGTGCCAGCAGTGAAGTATGGGGGGACGTCGTCTACGAGCAGTACTTC. This codes for CASSEVWGDVVYEQYF.

This clone was seen only a few times. This chain connects TRBV2 to TRBJ2-7, with 13 nucleotides matching TRBD2. Looked up from germline, CDR1 is SNHLY and CDR2 is FYNNEI. V shed 3 bases and J 3 bases; nucleotides not matched to a gene: 8. This CDR3 is 17 amino acids long. The CDR3 protein is CASSDSRLAGGRYEQYF. The DNA of the CDR3 is TGTGCCAGCAGTGACTCCCGACTAGCGGGGGGACGCTACGAGCAGTACTTC.

J is TRBJ2-3 and V is TRBV29-1; D may be TRBD1 (6 bases). V lost 4 bases and J 10 bases, leaving 12 bases between the germline ends. CDR1 and CDR2 (germline): SQVTM, ANQGSEA. This CDR3 comprises 11 residues. The CDR3 loop reads CSVVPTGPQYF. For the CDR3, the DNA is TGCAGCGTTGTCCCGACAGGTCCGCAGTATTTT.

Concerning this clone: Other nucleotide sequences from this sample produce the same CDR3. This CDR3 reads CASSVRAGGDYNEQFF. CDR3 sequence (DNA): TGTGCCAGCAGCGTACGAGCGGGGGGAGACTACAATGAGCAGTTCTTC. The rearrangement links TRBV9 to TRBJ2-1; 9 positions agree with TRBD2. This CDR3 spans 16 amino acids. Germline CDR1 SGDLS, CDR2 YYNGEE. With V trimmed by 1 base and J by 3 bases, 5 bases remained unmatched.

The chain couples TRBV27 to TRBJ2-6; D perhaps matches TRBD1 (6 bases). Germline V gene sequence: CDR1 MNHEY, CDR2 SMNVEV (reference sequence). This CDR3 has 19 residues. The V and J ends lost 5 bases and 0 bases respectively, with 20 bases between them. The CDR3 sequence: CASSPVGVGASSGANVLTF. The CDR3, as DNA: TGTGCCAGCAGTCCCGTGGGTGTGGGGGCCTCCTCTGGGGCCAACGTCCTGACTTTC.

In the case of this clone: The conserved final phenylalanine or tryptophan is absent from the CDR3, which likely points to a read error. The genes are TRBV27 and TRBJ1-5; maybe TRBD1 (6 bases). Germline CDR1 is MNHEY and CDR2 is SMNVEV (reference sequence). The CDR3 covers 13 residues. Between the trimmed V and J ends, which lost 2 bases and 8 bases, there was a span of 10 bases. Here the CDR3 reads CASSLQGREPQHS. The DNA of the CDR3 is TGTGCCAGCAGTTTACAGGGGCGGGAGCCCCAGCATTCT.

This clone was counted only a few times. This chain uses TRBV4-2 with TRBJ1-2; D is possibly TRBD1 (5 bases). The CDR3 is 15 amino acids. Trimming shortened V by 3 bases and J by 5 bases, and 16 bases separated the two germline ends. Germline V gene lookup returns CDR1 LGHNA and CDR2 YNFKEQ. The CDR3 protein is CASSQGGGSEYGYTF. The CDR3 bases are TGTGCCAGCAGCCAGGGTGGGGGGTCGGAATATGGCTACACCTTC.

J is TRBJ1-4 and V is TRBV6-1, with D possibly matching TRBD1 (5 bases). V lost 0 bases to trimming and J lost 7 bases, with 12 bases between them. The CDR3 totals 15 residues. Looked up from germline, CDR1 is MNHNS and CDR2 is SASEGT. The CDR3 DNA reads TGTGCCAGCAGTGAAGCGTCGGGGGTCGGTGAAAAACTGTTTTTT. It translates to CASSEASGVGEKLFF.